This T cell receptor (beta chain) stems from a study of PD-1 blockade in classical Hodgkin lymphoma. Study-wide findings and caveats: TCR diversity in CD4+, not CD8+, cells rose significantly by C4D1. What drove the repertoire differences, possibly disease activity or prior therapy, has not been defined.

This clone is large by share. Its antigen is not identified. Each and every patient relapsed after autologous stem cell transplantation, and patients got differing brentuximab vedotin exposure. CDR3 length: 13 residues. The V and J ends lost 0 bases and 9 bases respectively, with 10 bases between them. Germline CDR1 and CDR2: SGHRS and YFSETQ. Generated by immunoSEQ multiplex PCR, the TCRdb table keeps only in-frame clones and is missing some. The sample has roughly 2,000 clones; 81% are singletons. The starting material was peripheral blood mononuclear cells (PBMCs), obtained at baseline. The gene calls are TRBV5-1 and TRBJ1-5; perhaps TRBD1 as D (6 bases). The receptor comes from a human donor with classical Hodgkin lymphoma. The CDR3 protein is CASSLEGERPQHF. The CDR3 coding sequence is TGCGCCAGCAGCTTGGAGGGGGAGCGGCCCCAGCATTTT.